This TCR beta chain appears in the sequencing data of a study of neurological immune-mediated disorders. Serving as healthy controls were blood bank volunteers based in Maryland, USA. This clonotype was observed many times. Its antigen remains unknown. Germline V gene data show CDR1 as ENHRY and CDR2 as SYGVKD. V lost 0 bases, J lost 8 bases, and 9 bases stayed unmatched. This CDR3 region has 17 residues. The authors produced cDNA by 5'RACE using 10-nucleotide random UMIs. Per sequencing run, 15-18 subjects together gave over 170 million TCR-beta sequences. TCRdb re-called the 5' RACE reads with MiXCR, one entry per CDR3 protein. The data hold some 38,000 distinct CDR3 sequences, with nearly 5% observed a single time. Study outcomes and limitations: Multiple sclerosis, the disease with the least TCR clonal expansion, fell below healthy controls, whereas HTLV-1-associated myelopathy showed the most.

V usage is TRBV10-3 and J usage is TRBJ2-4; 11 bases agree with TRBD1. The origin of this receptor is a man aged 18 to 30 in good health. The sequencing sample was made of CD4+ T cells from blood. The CDR3 nucleotides are TGTGCCATCAGTGAGTCGGCGGGACAGGGGGTCTTCGACATTCAGTACTTC. Translated: CAISESAGQGVFDIQYF.